This T cell receptor beta chain originates from a study of blood T cell repertoires in COVID-19 (dated by TCRdb to the early 2020s). For the wider study: Samples covering the acute and convalescent phases of COVID-19 were provided by collaborators in the United States, Italy and Spain. The material from the prospective study consisted of cDNA or gDNA derived from T cells, B-cell-depleted T cells, or PBMCs. The samples were drawn from two sources: the first 160 participants of the ongoing ImmuneRACE study, and over 950 subjects contributed by 6 global collaborators. Where available, HLA class I and class II types were taken from metadata supplied by the sample provider and were not determined by assay-based typing. The repertoires were released in a freely available public database intended as a resource for research on the immune response to SARS-CoV-2. Subjects who had been exposed to COVID-19, were actively infected with it, or had recovered from it provided the deeply sampled blood TCRbeta repertoires that made up the dataset. The sample metadata nearly always contained a de-identified subject ID, COVID-19 status, age in years and sex. The research as a whole found: The amount of clinical and demographic metadata varied by source and participant and was provided uncurated.

This clone is a singleton in its sample. Its cognate antigen has yet to be identified. No clone much larger than this one lies a single base away; base qualities are absent. The collaborating institutions used their own protocols to collect whole blood in K2EDTA tubes. Collaborator samples were shipped for TCRbeta analysis as frozen whole blood, isolated PBMCs, or DNA extracted from either sample type. V is cut back by 4 bases and J by 6 bases, with 5 bases in the junction unmatched. From a lookup of the germline V gene, CDR1 and CDR2 are MGHRA and YSYEKL. The CDR3 sequence holds 14 residues, the cysteine and phenylalanine included. Left in the record is the CDR3 DNA by itself, 42 bases read in frame from the first base. The immunoSEQ Assay, a bias-controlled multiplex PCR, was used to amplify TCRbeta CDR3 regions from genomic DNA. The authors' analysis ran thus. The number of nucleated cells in each sample was estimated from the amplification of reference gene primers within the assay. To quantify the absolute abundance of each unique TCRbeta CDR3 rearrangement, sequence reads were collapsed and filtered. For each sample, productive Simpson clonality was calculated by taking the square root of Simpson's diversity index across productive rearrangements. This immuneACCESS table, as held by TCRdb, lists in-frame sequences with V and J called but not all clones. Of the missing ones, under half trace to an unresolved V gene in checked studies; the others have no known cause. V, J and clone size reflect that table, while D and trimming were determined from the DNA. This sample gives approximately 50,000 clones in total; approximately 87% of them show up just once. Over 9.5% of the sample is held by the ten biggest clonotypes.

The chain is made from TRBV4-1 and TRBJ2-3; TRBD1 aligns with 9 central bases. This TCR was recovered from a human donor in a cohort sampled during active COVID-19. The specimen was peripheral blood. The DNA is as follows: TGCGCCAGCAGCCGAGACAGGGGGAGGGATACGCAGTATTTT. This sequence encodes CASSRDRGRDTQYF.